A selection of T cell receptor beta chains follows, all from one sample in a study of vaccination effects on CD4 cells after COVID-19. TCRdb keeps only in-frame clones here, not all; method: immunoSEQ multiplex PCR. The table lists some 16,000 clones, 75% to 80% of them singletons. The antigens for these receptors are not known. The sequences come from CD4+ T cells from PBMCs cultured with HCoV-NL63 spike peptides, collected after COVID-19 vaccination. Every receptor here comes from a human donor who received a COVID-19 vaccine. Both conserved end residues are trimmed from each CDR3. A D gene is named only where the DNA matches it firmly.

V gene: TRBV10-3; CDR3 length: 14; D gene: .; J gene: TRBJ1-4; CDR3 protein: AISESREGRGEKLF
V gene: TRBV30; CDR3 length: 13; D gene: .; J gene: TRBJ1-4; CDR3 protein: AWSAGITTNEKLF
V gene: TRBV29-1; CDR3 length: 10; D gene: .; J gene: TRBJ1-5; CDR3 protein: SAGDINQPQH
V gene: TRBV6-5; CDR3 length: 12; D gene: TRBD1; J gene: TRBJ1-2; CDR3 protein: ASIPSTGNYGYT
V gene: TRBV7-9; CDR3 length: 10; D gene: .; J gene: TRBJ1-5; CDR3 protein: ASTQDNQPQH
V gene: TRBV7-9; CDR3 length: 12; D gene: .; J gene: TRBJ2-5; CDR3 protein: ASSLATHQETQY
V gene: TRBV5-6; CDR3 length: 11; D gene: .; J gene: TRBJ1-2; CDR3 protein: ASSLGGNRGYT
V gene: TRBV30; CDR3 length: 10; D gene: .; J gene: TRBJ1-2; CDR3 protein: ARDTEFYGYT
V gene: TRBV10-3; CDR3 length: 11; D gene: .; J gene: TRBJ2-2; CDR3 protein: ATSQGEAGELF
V gene: TRBV2; CDR3 length: 11; D gene: .; J gene: TRBJ2-5; CDR3 protein: ASNLGTGETQY
V gene: TRBV25-1; CDR3 length: 12; D gene: .; J gene: TRBJ2-5; CDR3 protein: ASSEAGIPETQY
V gene: TRBV19; CDR3 length: 14; D gene: TRBD1; J gene: TRBJ1-2; CDR3 protein: ASSIRRDRGIYGYT
V gene: TRBV6-1; CDR3 length: 14; D gene: .; J gene: TRBJ1-4; CDR3 protein: ASSARIQGFNEKLF
V gene: TRBV2; CDR3 length: 9; D gene: .; J gene: TRBJ2-5; CDR3 protein: ASSPLETQY
V gene: TRBV30; CDR3 length: 9; D gene: .; J gene: TRBJ1-3; CDR3 protein: AWSMGNTIY
V gene: TRBV6-2/TRBV6-3; CDR3 length: 13; D gene: TRBD1; J gene: TRBJ2-2; CDR3 protein: ASSRTGGNTGELF
V gene: TRBV11-2; CDR3 length: 15; D gene: .; J gene: TRBJ2-1; CDR3 protein: ASSPFSGAASYNEQF
V gene: TRBV9; CDR3 length: 11; D gene: .; J gene: TRBJ2-1; CDR3 protein: ASSVVEHNEQF
V gene: TRBV6-5; CDR3 length: 12; D gene: .; J gene: TRBJ1-4; CDR3 protein: ASNPRSFNEKLF
V gene: TRBV5-1; CDR3 length: 13; D gene: .; J gene: TRBJ1-5; CDR3 protein: ASSRSGDSNQPQH
V gene: TRBV2; CDR3 length: 11; D gene: .; J gene: TRBJ2-7; CDR3 protein: ASMEGPSYEQY
V gene: TRBV29-1; CDR3 length: 12; D gene: .; J gene: TRBJ1-1; CDR3 protein: SVAVQSMNTEAF
V gene: TRBV28; CDR3 length: 13; D gene: TRBD1; J gene: TRBJ2-7; CDR3 protein: ASSFGGTGVWEQY
V gene: TRBV18; CDR3 length: 12; D gene: .; J gene: TRBJ2-2; CDR3 protein: ASSPGSNTGELF
V gene: TRBV14; CDR3 length: 13; D gene: .; J gene: TRBJ1-1; CDR3 protein: ASSTLGPMRPEAF
V gene: TRBV28; CDR3 length: 13; D gene: .; J gene: TRBJ1-1; CDR3 protein: ASRGVRDDGTEAF
V gene: TRBV7-3; CDR3 length: 13; D gene: TRBD2; J gene: TRBJ2-3; CDR3 protein: ASSLAGGPTDTQY
V gene: TRBV28; CDR3 length: 12; D gene: .; J gene: TRBJ1-5; CDR3 protein: ASLPGGGNQPQH
V gene: TRBV19; CDR3 length: 12; D gene: .; J gene: TRBJ1-5; CDR3 protein: ASSIDPPAQSQH
V gene: TRBV27; CDR3 length: 12; D gene: .; J gene: TRBJ2-3; CDR3 protein: ASSQDSFTDTQY
V gene: TRBV15; CDR3 length: 10; D gene: .; J gene: TRBJ2-7; CDR3 protein: ATSREGYEQY
V gene: TRBV5-4; CDR3 length: 13; D gene: TRBD1; J gene: TRBJ1-2; CDR3 protein: ASSDGRTGGNGYT
V gene: TRBV4-1; CDR3 length: 18; D gene: TRBD2; J gene: TRBJ2-1; CDR3 protein: ASSQDRRGSGLAARGEQF
V gene: TRBV13; CDR3 length: 12; D gene: TRBD2; J gene: TRBJ2-2; CDR3 protein: ASRRAGGLLELF
V gene: TRBV6-4; CDR3 length: 14; D gene: .; J gene: TRBJ2-2; CDR3 protein: ASTLRAGANTGELF
V gene: TRBV29-1; CDR3 length: 12; D gene: .; J gene: TRBJ1-2; CDR3 protein: SAGSGGANYGYT
V gene: TRBV19; CDR3 length: 11; D gene: TRBD1; J gene: TRBJ1-2; CDR3 protein: ASSETGGVGYT
V gene: TRBV2; CDR3 length: 13; D gene: TRBD1; J gene: TRBJ2-1; CDR3 protein: ASSPQGAAYNEQF
V gene: TRBV9; CDR3 length: 15; D gene: TRBD2; J gene: TRBJ2-2; CDR3 protein: ASSVRSGGGTHRELF
V gene: TRBV19; CDR3 length: 14; D gene: TRBD1; J gene: TRBJ1-2; CDR3 protein: ASSKFFLGTGFGYT
V gene: TRBV5-1; CDR3 length: 16; D gene: TRBD2; J gene: TRBJ2-3; CDR3 protein: ASSFTGLAGGRVDTQY
V gene: TRBV7-9; CDR3 length: 13; D gene: TRBD1; J gene: TRBJ1-5; CDR3 protein: ASSLYKGGDEPQH
V gene: TRBV5-5; CDR3 length: 13; D gene: .; J gene: TRBJ2-7; CDR3 protein: ASSLERGIFYEQY
V gene: TRBV5-1; CDR3 length: 17; D gene: TRBD1; J gene: TRBJ1-2; CDR3 protein: ASSAIGPDRGLINYGYT
V gene: TRBV6-1; CDR3 length: 13; D gene: .; J gene: TRBJ1-5; CDR3 protein: ASSEAPGRSAAQH
V gene: TRBV5-1; CDR3 length: 12; D gene: .; J gene: TRBJ1-1; CDR3 protein: ASSFAGPNTEAF
V gene: TRBV4-2; CDR3 length: 13; D gene: .; J gene: TRBJ2-7; CDR3 protein: ASSQDLGGWDEQY
V gene: TRBV27; CDR3 length: 10; D gene: .; J gene: TRBJ2-2; CDR3 protein: ASRKNTGELF
V gene: TRBV7-2; CDR3 length: 12; D gene: .; J gene: TRBJ1-1; CDR3 protein: ASSTQGRATEAF
V gene: TRBV6-6; CDR3 length: 12; D gene: .; J gene: TRBJ1-5; CDR3 protein: ASSYSKGNQPQH
V gene: TRBV30; CDR3 length: 13; D gene: .; J gene: TRBJ2-2; CDR3 protein: AWSMGPPNTGELF
V gene: TRBV7-8; CDR3 length: 12; D gene: TRBD1; J gene: TRBJ2-7; CDR3 protein: ASSWDRGSYEQY
V gene: TRBV4-3; CDR3 length: 14; D gene: TRBD1; J gene: TRBJ2-5; CDR3 protein: ASSQGYGAGGETQY
V gene: TRBV29-1; CDR3 length: 12; D gene: .; J gene: TRBJ2-2; CDR3 protein: SVAPGGNTGELF
V gene: TRBV10-3; CDR3 length: 10; D gene: .; J gene: TRBJ2-3; CDR3 protein: AISDLGEQKY
V gene: TRBV19; CDR3 length: 13; D gene: .; J gene: TRBJ1-2; CDR3 protein: ASSIGHAGTYGYT
V gene: TRBV29-1; CDR3 length: 10; D gene: .; J gene: TRBJ2-5; CDR3 protein: SVDQNQETQY
V gene: TRBV30; CDR3 length: 11; D gene: .; J gene: TRBJ1-1; CDR3 protein: AWTRDRNTEAF
V gene: TRBV5-1; CDR3 length: 13; D gene: .; J gene: TRBJ1-5; CDR3 protein: ASSVGRVDNQPQH
V gene: TRBV7-9; CDR3 length: 10; D gene: .; J gene: TRBJ1-2; CDR3 protein: ASSLRADGYT